The 30 T cell receptor beta chains listed next were all sequenced from one sample in a study of long-term antiretroviral therapy in people with HIV. The assay used was immunoSEQ (version v3.0), run at survey level. Only in-frame clones appear in the TCRdb table, and some are missing; sequencing was by immunoSEQ multiplex PCR. The sample records 45,000 or so clones, 90% to 95% being singletons. The source was unsorted PBMCs, collected 3.7 years after starting antiretroviral therapy. The receptors here all came from a woman aged 50 to 60 with HIV.

V is TRBV5-4 and J is TRBJ2-1; 8 nucleotides match TRBD1. CDR1 and CDR2 (germline): SGHNT, YYREEE (reference sequence). This CDR3 is built from 15 residues. Trimming removed 0 bases from V and 4 bases from J; junction bases left unmatched: 3. The CDR3 nucleotides read TGTGCCAGCAGCTTGGGACAGGGGAAGTACAATGAGCAGTTCTTC. Encoded protein: CASSLGQGKYNEQFF.

This chain uses TRBV15 with TRBJ2-5, with D hard to call. The CDR3 is made up of 16 amino acids. Germline assignment: CDR1 LNHNV and CDR2 YYDKDF (reference sequence). V was shortened by 0 bases and J by 5 bases, with 16 bases between the two germline ends. The CDR3 protein is CATSRDRLRSPETQYF. The CDR3 DNA reads as TGTGCCACCAGCAGAGATAGATTGAGGAGTCCGGAGACCCAGTACTTC.

The gene calls are TRBV19 and TRBJ1-1; D not certain. The CDR3 covers 15 residues. Trimming removed 3 bases from V and 9 bases from J, with 20 bases in between. CDR1 and CDR2 from the germline V gene are LNHDA and SQIVND (reference sequence). The CDR3 DNA sequence: TGTGCCAGTAGTATTGGATCCCCCGTGGGCAGCCAAGCTTTCTTT. Residues: CASSIGSPVGSQAFF.

The rearrangement joins TRBV30 to TRBJ1-6; 7 nucleotides match TRBD1. J was trimmed by 7 bases and V by 3 bases; bases with no gene match: 6. Germline V gene data show CDR1 as GTSNPN and CDR2 as SVGIG (reference sequence). This CDR3 comprises 14 residues. CDR3 sequence: CAWSRGQNNSPLHF. The CDR3 DNA reads TGTGCCTGGAGCCGGGGACAGAACAATTCACCCCTCCACTTT.

This clone was seen more than once but under ten times. The chain combines TRBV2 with TRBJ1-2, with no clear D. The CDR3 runs 13 residues. Germline V gene sequence: CDR1 SNHLY, CDR2 FYNNEI. Trimming shortened V by 5 bases and J by 8 bases, and 15 bases separated the two germline ends. The CDR3 loop is CASSPLTATGYTF. The CDR3 bases are TGTGCCAGCAGTCCCCTGACCGCGACAGGCTACACCTTC.

The chain carries TRBV30 and TRBJ1-6; 8 positions match TRBD1. Germline values: CDR1 GTSNPN, CDR2 SVGIG (reference sequence). There are 14 residues in the CDR3. J gave up 10 bases and V 3 bases, and 8 bases lay outside the gene matches. The CDR3 nucleotides read TGTGCCTGGAGGATATTGACAGGGGCATCACCCCTCCACTTT. Translating gives CAWRILTGASPLHF.

CDR3 coding DNA: TGTGCCAGCAGCGCCAGGACAGGGGGGACAGATACGCAGTATTTT. Protein: CASSARTGGTDTQYF. The chain couples TRBV2 to TRBJ2-3; 10 bases map to TRBD1. Germline CDR1 SNHLY, CDR2 FYNNEI. This CDR3 has 15 residues. The V gene end was trimmed by 6 bases and the J gene end by 3 bases; junction bases not matched to a gene: 6.

The gene calls are TRBV5-1 and TRBJ1-2; no clear D. Trimming took off 0 bases at V and 2 bases at J, with 5 bases between the two ends. The length of the CDR3 is 13 residues. Per the germline V gene, CDR1 is SGHRS and CDR2 is YFSETQ. The CDR3 DNA reads TGCGCCAGCAGCTTGGAGGGCAACTATGGCTACACCTTC. Its protein is CASSLEGNYGYTF.

The chain has TRBV2 and TRBJ2-1, with D uncertain. There are 12 residues in the CDR3. Germline V gene sequence: CDR1 SNHLY, CDR2 FYNNEI. The V end lost 6 bases, the J end lost 4 bases, and 7 bases lay between the germline ends. CDR3 DNA sequence: TGTGCCAGCAGGAAAGGTTACAATGAGCAGTTCTTC. Protein sequence: CASRKGYNEQFF.

V and J are TRBV2 and TRBJ2-5; perhaps TRBD2 as D (6 bases). The germline V and J ends were trimmed by 8 bases and 2 bases, with 12 bases remaining between them. This CDR3 comprises 13 residues. CDR1 is SNHLY, CDR2 FYNNEI, per germline. The CDR3 loop reads CASLRDSQETQYF. In nucleotides, the CDR3 is TGTGCCAGCCTGCGGGATTCTCAAGAGACCCAGTACTTC.

The V and J genes are TRBV9 and TRBJ2-7, with TRBD1 matching over 8 bases. The germline V gene has CDR1 SGDLS and CDR2 YYNGEE. This CDR3 has 14 amino acids. Losses at the gene ends were 3 bases for V and 4 bases for J; bases not matched to a gene: 6. CDR3 sequence (DNA): TGTGCCAGCAGCGACGACAGGGGAGGATACGAGCAGTACTTC. Its translation is CASSDDRGGYEQYF. The full variable domain, completed using reference TRBV9 and TRBJ2-7, is DSGVTQTPKHLITATGQRVTLRCSPRSGDLSVYWYQQSLDQGLQFLIQYYNGEERAKGNILERFSAQQFPDLHSELNLSSLELGDSALYFCASSDDRGGYEQYFGPGTRLTVT.

The chain is built from TRBV5-4 and TRBJ1-1, with 7 bases that match TRBD1. The CDR3 covers 15 residues. Germline CDR1 reads SGHNT; CDR2 reads YYREEE (reference sequence). Germline trimming cut 3 bases from V and 3 bases from J; bases unmatched to any gene: 8. DNA of the CDR3: TGTGCCAGCAGCTGGTCGACCAGGGGGGACACTGAAGCTTTCTTT. This gives the protein CASSWSTRGDTEAFF.

This rearrangement joins TRBV6-1 to TRBJ2-1, with D tentatively TRBD1 (6 bases). The CDR3 length is 13 residues. The germline V gene has CDR1 MNHNS and CDR2 SASEGT. V lost 7 bases to trimming and J lost 4 bases, with 11 bases between them. The DNA for the CDR3 is TGTGCCAGCACTCCCGGACAGTACAATGAGCAGTTCTTC. Amino acids: CASTPGQYNEQFF.

The chain has TRBV5-1 and TRBJ2-1; 9 positions match TRBD2. V lost 0 bases and J lost 2; bases outside the gene matches: 3. This CDR3 has 16 amino acids. Germline loops: CDR1 SGHRS, CDR2 YFSETQ. Written as DNA, the CDR3 is TGCGCCAGCAGCTTGGGACCTAGCGGGGCCTACAATGAGCAGTTCTTC. This codes for CASSLGPSGAYNEQFF. Filled out from reference TRBV5-1 and TRBJ2-1, the complete variable domain reads KAGVTQTPRYLIKTRGQQVTLSCSPISGHRSVSWYQQTPGQGLQFLFEYFSETQRNKGNFPGRFSGRQFSNSRSEMNVSTLELGDSALYLCASSLGPSGAYNEQFFGPGTRLTVL.

V usage is TRBV7-2 and J usage is TRBJ1-6, with D possibly being TRBD1 (5 bases). Germline V gene sequence: CDR1 SGHTA, CDR2 FQGNSA. Trimming stripped 5 bases from V and 12 bases from J, with 17 bases between. The CDR3 has 14 residues. This chain's CDR3 is CASSTTTGPLPLHF. In nucleotides, the CDR3 is TGTGCCAGCAGCACGACGACGGGGCCCCTACCCCTCCACTTT.

For the CDR3, the DNA is TGCGCCAGCAGCCAAGGACTAGGACAGGGGCCCTACGAGCAGTACTTC. Its translation: CASSQGLGQGPYEQYF. The chain uses TRBV4-1 and TRBJ2-7, with 9 bases that match TRBD1. V gave up 1 base and J gave up 2 bases; unmatched junction bases: 6. Germline V gives CDR1 MGHRA, CDR2 YSYEKL. This CDR3 is 16 amino acids long.

The rearrangement uses TRBV28 and TRBJ2-1; 11 nucleotides agree with TRBD2. The J segment lost 2 bases and the V segment lost 6 bases, leaving 0 bases of the junction unmatched. This CDR3 is built from 14 residues. In germline, CDR1 is MDHEN, CDR2 SYDVKM. The CDR3 loop reads CASRTSGTYNEQFF. In DNA form, the CDR3 reads TGTGCCAGCAGGACTAGCGGGACCTACAATGAGCAGTTCTTC.

This chain connects TRBV19 to TRBJ1-1; D is perhaps TRBD1 (6 bases). Trimming removed 3 bases at V and 6 bases at J, with 11 bases between. Germline assignment: CDR1 LNHDA and CDR2 SQIVND (reference sequence). CDR3 length: 13 amino acids. CDR3 loop: CASSIFGGPEAFF. The CDR3 DNA is TGTGCCAGTAGTATTTTTGGGGGCCCTGAAGCTTTCTTT. Drawing the rest from reference TRBV19 and TRBJ1-1, the complete variable domain is DGGITQSPKYLFRKEGQNVTLSCEQNLNHDAMYWYRQDPGQGLRLIYYSQIVNDFQKGDIAEGYSVSREKKESFPLTVTSAQKNPTAFYLCASSIFGGPEAFFGQGTRLTVV.

This clone appeared once. The chain has TRBV5-8 and TRBJ2-1; a weak D match, TRBD2 (6 bases). The CDR3 contains 13 residues. V lost 1 base and J lost 8, with 10 bases in between. Germline V gene data show CDR1 as SGHTS and CDR2 as YDEGEE. CDR3 DNA: TGTGCCAGCAGCTTGACTCGGGGGTATGAGCAGTTCTTC. It codes for CASSLTRGYEQFF.

The gene calls are TRBV6-1 and TRBJ2-2; TRBD1 might be the D (5 bases). The germline CDR1 and CDR2 sequences are MNHNS and SASEGT. V gave up 10 bases and J gave up 5 bases, with 20 bases separating them. CDR3 length: 15 residues. CDR3 coding DNA: TGTGCCACCTCTCCCATCGGTCAGGGAACCGGGGAGCTGTTTTTT. Its translation is CATSPIGQGTGELFF.

CDR3 sequence reads: CASSPRYEQFF. The CDR3 DNA reads TGTGCCAGCTCACCACGGTATGAGCAGTTCTTC. The chain joins TRBV18 to TRBJ2-1; D unclear. In germline, CDR1 is KGHSH, CDR2 LQKENI. The CDR3 sequence is 11 residues long. V lost 1 base and J 8 bases, leaving 3 bases between the germline ends.

V usage is TRBV19 and J usage is TRBJ2-7; possible D gene TRBD2, 5 bases. Trimming pared 5 bases from V and 1 base from J, leaving 12 bases between. The CDR3 extends over 14 amino acids. Germline loops: CDR1 LNHDA, CDR2 SQIVND (reference sequence). CDR3 in amino acids: CASSFAGDSYEQYF. CDR3 nucleotides: TGTGCCAGTAGTTTTGCCGGGGATTCCTACGAGCAGTACTTC.

The chain combines TRBV30 with TRBJ2-5; either TRBD1 or TRBD2 may supply D (6 bases each). This CDR3 has 15 amino acids. V lost 2 bases to trimming and J lost 5 bases, with 18 bases between them. Germline CDR1 and CDR2: GTSNPN and SVGIG (reference sequence). The CDR3 here is CAWSPKGGGLETQYF. The CDR3 nucleotides read TGTGCCTGGAGTCCCAAGGGGGGTGGATTGGAGACCCAGTACTTC.

The J gene is TRBJ2-5, the V gene TRBV5-4; 12 nucleotides line up with TRBD2. The CDR3 spans 16 residues. Trimming took 5 bases from V and 5 from J; bases not matched to a gene: 10. Germline V gene data show CDR1 as SGHNT and CDR2 as YYREEE (reference sequence). The CDR3 nucleotides are TGTGCCAGCAGGGGCCCTAGCGGGGGGGAGTGGGAGACCCAGTACTTC. Translated: CASRGPSGGEWETQYF.

The V gene is TRBV14, the J gene TRBJ2-7; 8 bases align to TRBD2. The germline gives CDR1 SGHDN, CDR2 FVKESK. The CDR3 has 15 residues. V lost 10 bases to trimming and J lost 1 base; unmatched junction nucleotides: 12. CDR3 in DNA: TGTGCCACCCGGCCGGCGGGGGGCTTATCCTACGAGCAGTACTTC. Residues: CATRPAGGLSYEQYF.

The chain has TRBV5-1 and TRBJ2-3; 9 nucleotides align to TRBD1. Germline V gene sequence: CDR1 SGHRS, CDR2 YFSETQ. This CDR3 is 15 amino acids long. V shed 4 bases and J 3 bases; nucleotides not matched to a gene: 6. CDR3 sequence: CASSQTGGGTDTQYF. CDR3 DNA: TGCGCCAGCAGCCAAACAGGGGGCGGGACAGATACGCAGTATTTT.

The genes are TRBV2 and TRBJ2-1, with unresolved D. Looked up from germline, CDR1 is SNHLY and CDR2 is FYNNEI. Trimming pared 4 bases from V and 3 bases from J, leaving 1 base between. CDR3 length: 11 residues. As DNA, the CDR3 is TGTGCCAGCAGTGTCTACAATGAGCAGTTCTTC. Its protein is CASSVYNEQFF.

The CDR3 loop reads CASSLEPGRVSTGELFF. CDR3 sequence (DNA): TGTGCCAGCAGCTTAGAACCGGGACGGGTGAGCACCGGGGAGCTGTTTTTT. This chain uses TRBV11-1 with TRBJ2-2, with D perhaps TRBD1 or TRBD2 (5 bases each). The CDR3 covers 17 residues. Trimming took off 1 base at V and 4 bases at J, with 16 bases between the two ends. The germline V gene encodes CDR1 SGHAT and CDR2 FQDESV (reference sequence). Based on the CDR3 plus reference TRBV11-1 and TRBJ2-2, the full variable domain is EAEVAQSPRYKITEKSQAVAFWCDPISGHATLYWYRQILGQGPELLVQFQDESVVDDSQLPKDRFSAERLKGVDSTLKIQPAELGDSAMYLCASSLEPGRVSTGELFFGEGSRLTVL.

CDR3 sequence (DNA): TGCGCCAGCAGCTTGACAGGGGGACTGAACACTGAAGCTTTCTTT. Protein: CASSLTGGLNTEAFF. The rearrangement joins TRBV5-1 to TRBJ1-1; 8 nucleotides agree with TRBD1. This CDR3 spans 15 amino acids. Germline V lookup: CDR1 SGHRS, CDR2 YFSETQ. V lost 1 base, J lost 0 bases, and 2 bases stayed unmatched.

The gene calls are TRBV12-5 and TRBJ1-2; weak D call: TRBD1 (5 bases). Trimming left V 7 bases short and J 5 bases short, with 14 bases between. CDR3 length: 13 residues. Looked up from germline, CDR1 is LGHNT and CDR2 is FRNRAP. The CDR3 here is CASAPGTSYGYTF. CDR3 DNA: TGTGCTAGTGCCCCCGGGACGTCATATGGCTACACCTTC.